One and the same sample provided the 28 T cell receptor beta chains below, sequenced in a study of CD8 T cells in Susac syndrome. Reverse transcription of roughly 0.45 to 1 ug RNA used random hexamers. MiXCR was run by TCRdb on the immunoSEQ multiplex PCR reads, yielding one entry per CDR3 protein. The sample lists over 100,000 distinct CDR3 sequences, about nine tenths occurring once. Sequencing input: CD4+ T cells from PBMCs. The origin of the receptors is a human donor in good health.

This clonotype has only a few counts. One end of the junction fails to match germline, which may point to a read error. The chain employs TRBV4-3 and TRBJ1-2; 11 bases are a match to TRBD1. This CDR3 spans 16 amino acids. Germline loops: CDR1 LGHNA, CDR2 YSLEER. The CDR3 is CASSQVGQGANYGYTF. In DNA, the CDR3 is TGCGCCAGCAGTCAAGTTGGACAGGGGGCGAACTATGGCTACACCTTC.

The chain couples TRBV7-9 to TRBJ1-5; unclear D gene. This CDR3 contains 14 residues. V was pared by 3 bases and J by 3 bases, with 9 bases between. Germline V gene data show CDR1 as SEHNR and CDR2 as FQNEAQ (reference sequence). CDR3 loop: CASSFGQTNQPQHF. The CDR3 nucleotides are TGTGCCAGCAGCTTCGGGCAGACCAATCAGCCCCAGCATTTT.

The chain recombines TRBV29-1 with TRBJ1-2, with unresolved D. This CDR3 is 13 amino acids long. Trimming shortened V by 0 bases and J by 0 bases, and 5 bases separated the two germline ends. CDR1 and CDR2 from the germline V gene are SQVTM and ANQGSEA. The CDR3 reads CSVEEQANYGYTF. The CDR3 coding sequence is TGCAGCGTTGAAGAGCAGGCTAACTATGGCTACACCTTC.

This rearrangement joins TRBV4-3 to TRBJ2-1, with 9 bases fitting TRBD1. Looked up from germline, CDR1 is LGHNA and CDR2 is YSLEER. This CDR3 has 14 amino acids. With V trimmed by 4 bases and J by 9 bases, 7 bases remained unmatched. The CDR3: CASSLGTGTLEQFF. Written as DNA, the CDR3 is TGCGCCAGCAGCCTCGGGACAGGGACTCTTGAGCAGTTCTTC.

The chain couples TRBV14 to TRBJ1-2; no reliable D call. V shed 1 base and J shed 8 bases, with 8 bases lying between them. This CDR3 has 12 amino acids. The germline V gene has CDR1 SGHDN and CDR2 FVKESK. CDR3 nucleotide sequence: TGTGCCAGCAGCCAAGGGCCAGTCGGCTACACCTTC. Protein: CASSQGPVGYTF.

The CDR3, as DNA: TGCAGCGTTGGCCTGGGGGGGAACACTGAAGCTTTCTTT. Its protein is CSVGLGGNTEAFF. This rearrangement joins TRBV29-1 to TRBJ1-1; TRBD1 is a possible D gene (5 bases). The CDR3 is made up of 13 amino acids. Trimming took off 4 bases at V and 1 base at J, with 10 bases between the two ends. CDR1 and CDR2 (germline): SQVTM, ANQGSEA.

The rearrangement links TRBV30 to TRBJ2-6; maybe TRBD1 (5 bases). Trimming took off 0 bases at V and 0 bases at J, with 21 bases between the two ends. This CDR3 has 20 residues. Looked up from germline, CDR1 is GTSNPN and CDR2 is SVGIG (reference sequence). Here the CDR3 reads CAWSVKSSGPRFSGANVLTF. CDR3 coding DNA: TGTGCCTGGAGTGTTAAGTCGTCAGGGCCGAGATTCTCTGGGGCCAACGTCCTGACTTTC.

The J gene is TRBJ2-1, the V gene TRBV14; D not certain. Germline V gene data show CDR1 as SGHDN and CDR2 as FVKESK. The CDR3 is 14 residues long. With 2 bases removed from V and 8 bases from J, the gap between germline ends came to 13 bases. The CDR3 protein is CASSQYHGAHEQFF. The CDR3 nucleotides read TGTGCCAGCAGCCAATACCATGGAGCACATGAGCAGTTCTTC.

This rearrangement joins TRBV6-1 to TRBJ2-6; 8 nucleotides match TRBD2. The junction had 13 bases not matched to a gene; V was cut back by 5 bases and J by 4 bases. This CDR3 has 18 residues. Germline CDR1 reads MNHNS; CDR2 reads SASEGT. CDR3 sequence (DNA): TGTGCCAGCAGTCCCTGGCAAGCGGGAGTGCCAGGGGCCAACGTCCTGACTTTC. It encodes CASSPWQAGVPGANVLTF.

This chain uses TRBV11-2 with TRBJ1-1; D might be TRBD1 (6 bases). Germline loops: CDR1 SGHAT, CDR2 FQNNGV. This CDR3 comprises 14 residues. Trimming left V 1 base short and J 11 bases short, with 17 bases between. CDR3 in amino acids: CASSLAQGSITAFF. In nucleotides, the CDR3 is TGTGCCAGCAGCTTAGCACAGGGATCTATTACTGCTTTCTTT.

V usage is TRBV20-1 and J usage is TRBJ2-1, with a weak D call TRBD1 (6 bases). The CDR3 sequence is 12 residues long. Per the germline V gene, CDR1 is DFQATT and CDR2 is SNEGSKA (reference sequence). V lost 5 bases to trimming and J lost 15 bases, with 20 bases between them. The CDR3 DNA is TGCAGTGCTCAAAGGGTCCGGGACACGGGGTTCTTC. Translation: CSAQRVRDTGFF.

The chain joins TRBV29-1 to TRBJ2-5, with D unclear. Trimming shortened V by 8 bases and J by 0 bases, and 10 bases separated the two germline ends. The CDR3 runs to 12 residues. In germline, CDR1 is SQVTM, CDR2 ANQGSEA. The CDR3 spells CSLEKYQETQYF. The CDR3 DNA reads TGCAGCTTGGAGAAGTACCAAGAGACCCAGTACTTC.

J is TRBJ1-1 and V is TRBV7-8; D gene unclear. Per germline, CDR1 SGHVS and CDR2 FQNEAQ. Trimming removed 8 bases from V and 7 bases from J, with 11 bases in between. This CDR3 has 11 amino acids. The DNA of the CDR3 is TGTGCCAGCGTCTTGGGAGGTGAAGCTTTCTTT. As protein: CASVLGGEAFF.

The genes are TRBV5-1 and TRBJ1-5, with 10 bases lining up with TRBD1. The V gene end was trimmed by 5 bases and the J gene end by 7 bases; junction bases not matched to a gene: 9. Per germline, CDR1 SGHRS and CDR2 YFSETQ. CDR3 length equals 15 residues. The DNA of the CDR3 is TGCGCCAGCAGGGAGACAGGGGGCTCGGACCAGCCCCAGCATTTT. It is translated as CASRETGGSDQPQHF.

This chain links TRBV18 with TRBJ1-1; 7 bases agree with TRBD1. Germline V gives CDR1 KGHSH, CDR2 LQKENI. The CDR3 is 13 residues long. The V and J ends lost 5 bases and 2 bases, in that order; junction bases with no gene match: 2. The chain's CDR3 is CASSGDSNTEAFF. The CDR3 coding sequence is TGTGCCAGCTCAGGGGACAGTAACACTGAAGCTTTCTTT.

The chain joins TRBV20-1 to TRBJ1-5, with D possibly matching TRBD1 (5 bases). This CDR3 spans 15 amino acids. Trimming removed 2 bases from V and 1 base from J, with 12 bases in between. The V gene's germline CDR1 is DFQATT and CDR2 SNEGSKA (reference sequence). The CDR3 loop reads CSARPSGLSNQPQHF. CDR3 coding DNA: TGCAGTGCTAGACCCTCAGGGTTGAGCAATCAGCCCCAGCATTTT.

This chain uses TRBV20-1 with TRBJ2-3; a possible D gene is TRBD2 (5 bases). Germline loops: CDR1 DFQATT, CDR2 SNEGSKA (reference sequence). Trimming stripped 3 bases from V and 0 bases from J, with 7 bases between. The CDR3 contains 13 residues. This CDR3 is CSARAGSTDTQYF. The CDR3 DNA reads as TGCAGTGCTAGGGCGGGTAGCACAGATACGCAGTATTTT.

The V call is TRBV5-1, the J call TRBJ2-7; perhaps D is TRBD1 or TRBD2 (7 bases each). The length of the CDR3 is 16 residues. Trimming took 2 bases from V and 0 from J, leaving 15 bases between them. Germline V gene sequence: CDR1 SGHRS, CDR2 YFSETQ. The CDR3 DNA follows: TGCGCCAGCAGCTTTCAAGCGGGACAGAGCTCCTACGAGCAGTACTTC. It codes for CASSFQAGQSSYEQYF.

The rearrangement joins TRBV25-1 to TRBJ1-1; D gene ambiguous. CDR3 length: 12 residues. Trimming shortened V by 5 bases and J by 9 bases, and 13 bases separated the two germline ends. Germline V gene lookup returns CDR1 MGHDK and CDR2 SYGVNS. The chain's CDR3 is CASSNQVNKAFF. CDR3 coding DNA: TGTGCCAGCAGTAATCAGGTCAATAAAGCTTTCTTT.

The sample holds one count of this clonotype. V is TRBV4-2 and J is TRBJ1-2; TRBD1 is a possible D gene (5 bases). The CDR3 sequence is 15 residues long. Trimming left V 0 bases short and J 5 bases short, with 13 bases between. Germline V gene lookup returns CDR1 LGHNA and CDR2 YNFKEQ. In DNA, the CDR3 is TGTGCCAGCAGCCAAGAAGTACAGGCCTCGTATGGCTACACCTTC. This gives the protein CASSQEVQASYGYTF.

V and J are TRBV7-2 and TRBJ2-3; TRBD1 aligns across 8 bases. J gave up 4 bases and V 5 bases, and 11 bases lay outside the gene matches. The CDR3 is 16 amino acids. Germline-derived CDR1 and CDR2 are SGHTA and FQGNSA. The CDR3 coding sequence is TGTGCCAGCAGCCCGACCAGGGGGCCGGGGGCAGATACGCAGTATTTT. Its protein is CASSPTRGPGADTQYF.

The rearrangement uses TRBV6-6 and TRBJ1-1; D uncertain. The V end lost 0 bases, the J end lost 1 base, and 3 bases lay between the germline ends. Germline values: CDR1 MNHNY, CDR2 SVGAGI (reference sequence). The CDR3 is 13 amino acids. CDR3 coding DNA: TGTGCCAGCAGTTACTCTCAGAACACTGAAGCTTTCTTT. Its protein is CASSYSQNTEAFF.

This chain uses TRBV6-2 or TRBV6-3 with TRBJ1-2; perhaps TRBD1 as D (6 bases). CDR3 length equals 17 residues. The V gene lost 0 bases and the J gene lost 0 bases, with 14 bases spanning the gap. CDR1 and CDR2 from the germline V gene are MNHEY and SVGEGT. In nucleotides, the CDR3 is TGTGCCAGCAGTTACTCGAGCAGGGGCGCAACTAACTATGGCTACACCTTC. Its protein product is CASSYSSRGATNYGYTF.

A single count supports this clonotype. In DNA, the CDR3 is TGTGCCAGCAGCCAACCGGGATGGAACACCGGGGAGCTGTTTTTT. Translation: CASSQPGWNTGELFF. This chain uses TRBV4-2 with TRBJ2-2; weak D call: TRBD2 (5 bases). The CDR3 sequence is 15 residues long. The germline V gene encodes CDR1 LGHNA and CDR2 YNFKEQ. The V end was cut by 2 bases, the J end by 1 base, with 8 bases between.

This chain connects TRBV5-8 to TRBJ1-1; 9 positions agree with TRBD1. The CDR3 sequence is 12 residues long. Germline trimming cut 5 bases from V and 5 bases from J; bases unmatched to any gene: 1. Looked up from germline, CDR1 is SGHTS and CDR2 is YDEGEE. This CDR3 reads CASRDRGTEAFF. The CDR3 DNA is TGTGCCAGCAGGGACAGGGGTACTGAAGCTTTCTTT.

This chain uses TRBV30 with TRBJ1-1, with D unclear. This CDR3 is built from 11 residues. The V end lost 4 bases, the J end lost 4 bases, and 7 bases lay between the germline ends. The germline V gene has CDR1 GTSNPN and CDR2 SVGIG (reference sequence). CDR3 loop: CAWTSVTEAFF. The CDR3 nucleotides are TGTGCCTGGACGTCGGTCACTGAAGCTTTCTTT.

This chain connects TRBV2 to TRBJ2-1; D is perhaps TRBD1 or TRBD2 (5 bases each). V shed 1 base and J shed 0 bases, with 10 bases lying between them. Germline V gene lookup returns CDR1 SNHLY and CDR2 FYNNEI. The CDR3 spans 16 residues. CDR3 DNA: TGTGCCAGCAGTGAAGGGGCAGGGAGCTCCTACAATGAGCAGTTCTTC. This encodes CASSEGAGSSYNEQFF.

V gene TRBV7-2 combines with J gene TRBJ1-2; D possibly corresponds to TRBD1 (6 bases). The V gene's germline CDR1 is SGHTA and CDR2 FQGNSA. Trimming removed 6 bases at V and 7 bases at J, with 15 bases between. The CDR3 loop spans 13 amino acids. This CDR3 is CASSFRGAGGYTF. CDR3 DNA sequence: TGTGCCAGCAGTTTTCGGGGGGCGGGTGGCTACACCTTC.